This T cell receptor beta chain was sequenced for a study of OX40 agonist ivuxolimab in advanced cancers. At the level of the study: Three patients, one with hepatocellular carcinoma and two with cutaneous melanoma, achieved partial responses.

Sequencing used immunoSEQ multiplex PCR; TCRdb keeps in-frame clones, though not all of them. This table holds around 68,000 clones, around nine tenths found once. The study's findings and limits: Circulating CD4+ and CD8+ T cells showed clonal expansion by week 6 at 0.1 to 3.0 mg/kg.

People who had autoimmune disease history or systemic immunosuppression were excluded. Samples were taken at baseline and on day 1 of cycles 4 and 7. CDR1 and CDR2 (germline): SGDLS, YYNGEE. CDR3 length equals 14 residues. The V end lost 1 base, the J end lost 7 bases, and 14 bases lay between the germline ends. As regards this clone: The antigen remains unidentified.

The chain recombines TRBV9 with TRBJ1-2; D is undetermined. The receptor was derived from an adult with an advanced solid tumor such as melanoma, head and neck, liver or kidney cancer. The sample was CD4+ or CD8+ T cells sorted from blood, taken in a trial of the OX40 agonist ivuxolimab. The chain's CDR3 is CASSVNDILSGYTF. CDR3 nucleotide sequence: TGTGCCAGCAGCGTAAATGACATCCTCAGTGGCTACACCTTC.